Listed below are T cell receptor beta chains from one sample, sequenced in a study of preoperative IRX-2 immunotherapy in early breast cancer. Profiled with immunoSEQ multiplex PCR; TCRdb holds only in-frame clones, not every one. Of roughly 25,000 clones in the sample, 80% to 90% are singletons; the top ten hold roughly 8.9%. The sequences come from tumor tissue, collected after IRX-2 immunotherapy. These receptors were obtained from a human donor with breast cancer. CDR3s include the opening cysteine and the closing phenylalanine or tryptophan. A D gene is named only where the DNA matches it firmly. Not all rows give a size; the values are once, few, many and, for expanded clones, a class.

D: .; V: TRBV10-2; size: .; J: TRBJ2-7; DNA: TGCGCCAGCAGCCCCGGGACGGCCACTGAGCAGTACTTC; CDR3: CASSPGTATEQYF
D: .; V: TRBV5-8; size: .; J: TRBJ2-7; DNA: TGTGCCAGCATCGGGACAAACACCTACGAGCAGTACTTC; CDR3: CASIGTNTYEQYF
D: .; V: TRBV5-4; size: .; J: TRBJ1-1; DNA: TGTGCCAGCAGCTTGGAAGGGCCAGAAGCTTTCTTT; CDR3: CASSLEGPEAFF
D: .; V: TRBV29-1; size: .; J: TRBJ1-1; DNA: TGCAGCGTTGAAGATGGGACAAGGAACACTGAAGCTTTCTTT; CDR3: CSVEDGTRNTEAFF
D: .; V: TRBV2; size: .; J: TRBJ1-2; DNA: TGTGCCAGCAGTGCTCAGGGTAGAGGCTACACCTTC; CDR3: CASSAQGRGYTF
D: .; V: TRBV5-5; size: .; J: TRBJ1-4; DNA: TGTGCCAGCAGCGAGCGGACAGCAACTAATGAAAAACTGTTTTTT; CDR3: CASSERTATNEKLFF
D: TRBD1; V: TRBV7-2; size: once; J: TRBJ2-4; DNA: TGTGCCAGCAGCTTAGGACAGGGTAAGGATCTAGCCAAAAACATTCAGTACTTC; CDR3: CASSLGQGKDLAKNIQYF
D: .; V: TRBV15; size: .; J: TRBJ2-1; DNA: TGTGCCACCAGCAGGGAGAGCGGGTACAATGAGCAGTTCTTC; CDR3: CATSRESGYNEQFF
D: .; V: TRBV5-6; size: .; J: TRBJ1-1; DNA: TGTGCCAGCAGCTTGGGACGGCCCATTGGGATGAACACTGAAGCTTTCTTT; CDR3: CASSLGRPIGMNTEAFF
D: TRBD2; V: TRBV7-8; size: .; J: TRBJ2-1; DNA: TGTGCCAGCAGCCTGAACCTAGCGCCGGGGGGTGAGCAGTTCTTC; CDR3: CASSLNLAPGGEQFF
D: .; V: TRBV18; size: .; J: TRBJ1-5; DNA: TGTGCCAGCTCACCAAGTCAAGGGGCAAATCAGCCCCAGCATTTT; CDR3: CASSPSQGANQPQHF
D: .; V: TRBV11-2; size: .; J: TRBJ2-5; DNA: TGTGCCAGCAGCCGGGGATTCCAAGAGACCCAGTACTTC; CDR3: CASSRGFQETQYF
D: .; V: TRBV27; size: .; J: TRBJ1-5; DNA: TGTGCCAGCAGTTTGGTAGGGACGGGAAATCAGCCCCAGCATTTT; CDR3: CASSLVGTGNQPQHF
D: .; V: TRBV11-3; size: .; J: TRBJ2-5; DNA: TGTGCCAGCAGCTTATTTCGTGTCCCCCTTTGGGAGACCCAGTACTTC; CDR3: CASSLFRVPLWETQYF
D: .; V: TRBV29-1; size: .; J: TRBJ2-1; DNA: TGCAGCGTTGAAAAGGGGGGAAATGAGCAGTTCTTC; CDR3: CSVEKGGNEQFF
D: .; V: TRBV6-1; size: .; J: TRBJ1-1; DNA: TGTGCCAGCAGTGAGCAGGGGCGCGTTGAAGCTTTCTTT; CDR3: CASSEQGRVEAFF
D: .; V: TRBV6-6; size: .; J: TRBJ2-1; DNA: TGTGCCAGCAGTTACGGGGAGCGAAATGAGCAGTTCTTC; CDR3: CASSYGERNEQFF
D: .; V: TRBV7-8; size: few; J: TRBJ2-1; DNA: TGTGCCAGCAGCTTAGCAGTGATAAGCTCCTACAATGAGCAGTTCTTC; CDR3: CASSLAVISSYNEQFF